The 22 T cell receptor beta chains below were found in one sample sequenced in a study of cytomegalovirus exposure and HLA in healthy donors. The PCR contained 60 Vbeta and 13 Jbeta primers. Assay used: immunoSEQ multiplex PCR; TCRdb lists only in-frame clones, some missing. The sample consists of around 210,000 clones, 78% of them appearing once. Sequenced material: PBMCs. The receptors were gathered from a boy aged 10-17 years in good health and CMV-seronegative.

The chain couples TRBV5-1 to TRBJ2-1; 7 nucleotides align to TRBD1. J was trimmed by 5 bases and V by 3 bases; bases with no gene match: 11. The length of the CDR3 is 16 residues. Looked up from germline, CDR1 is SGHRS and CDR2 is YFSETQ. CDR3 sequence (DNA): TGCGCCAGCAGCTCGCCCGACAGGGTGGGGGACAATGAGCAGTTCTTC. Its protein product is CASSSPDRVGDNEQFF.

The genes are TRBV6-1 and TRBJ1-1; tentatively, D is TRBD1 (6 bases). CDR3 length: 13 residues. Germline CDR1 MNHNS, CDR2 SASEGT. Trimming left V 6 bases short and J 0 bases short, with 8 bases between. This chain's CDR3 is CASRTGLNTEAFF. CDR3 bases: TGTGCCAGCAGAACAGGGTTGAACACTGAAGCTTTCTTT.

J is TRBJ2-7 and V is TRBV5-1, with a weak D call TRBD2 (5 bases). CDR1 and CDR2 (germline): SGHRS, YFSETQ. Trimming stripped 0 bases from V and 7 bases from J, with 14 bases between. This CDR3 has 14 residues. The CDR3: CASSLDGQPGEQYF. The CDR3 nucleotides read TGCGCCAGCAGCTTGGATGGGCAACCGGGAGAGCAGTACTTC.

The chain uses TRBV9 and TRBJ2-7; 10 positions match TRBD1. V dropped 5 bases and J dropped 2; count of bases not matched to a gene: 7. CDR1 and CDR2 from the germline V gene are SGDLS and YYNGEE. This CDR3 is 15 amino acids long. The CDR3 nucleotides are TGTGCCAGCAGTGTATCCGGGACAGGGGCCTACGAGCAGTACTTC. This translates into CASSVSGTGAYEQYF.

This chain connects TRBV11-3 to TRBJ2-5; 8 positions agree with TRBD1. V shed 4 bases, J shed 7 bases, and the junction held 11 bases outside the gene matches. This CDR3 has 15 residues. In germline, CDR1 is SGHNT, CDR2 YENEEA. For the CDR3, the DNA is TGTGCCAGCAGCTCCAGGGGGCAACCATGGAGGACCCAGTACTTC. It translates to CASSSRGQPWRTQYF.

The V call is TRBV2, the J call TRBJ1-2; 10 bases are shared with TRBD1. Unmatched junction bases numbered 4, after V lost 4 bases and J lost 8 bases. Germline V gene lookup returns CDR1 SNHLY and CDR2 FYNNEI. The CDR3 is made up of 13 amino acids. The DNA for the CDR3 is TGTGCCAGCAGTGGACAGGGGGCTGGCGGCTACACCTTC. As protein: CASSGQGAGGYTF. The full variable domain, its missing parts supplied by reference TRBV2 and TRBJ1-2, is EPEVTQTPSHQVTQMGQEVILRCVPISNHLYFYWYRQILGQKVEFLVSFYNNEISEKSEIFDDQFSVERPDGSNFTLKIRSTKLEDSAMYFCASSGQGAGGYTFGSGTRLTVV.

The chain employs TRBV5-1 and TRBJ2-3, with 13 bases matching TRBD2. The CDR3 spans 17 residues. V lost 3 bases to trimming and J lost 5 bases; unmatched junction nucleotides: 9. Germline CDR1 SGHRS, CDR2 YFSETQ. The CDR3 region is CASSWTSGGPRGDTQYF. CDR3 DNA sequence: TGCGCCAGCAGCTGGACTAGCGGGGGCCCCCGGGGAGATACGCAGTATTTT.

The chain uses TRBV18 and TRBJ2-5, with a possible D match to TRBD2 (7 bases). Per germline, CDR1 KGHSH and CDR2 LQKENI. CDR3 length equals 15 residues. The germline V and J ends were trimmed by 0 bases and 3 bases, with 11 bases remaining between them. The CDR3 DNA reads TGTGCCAGCTCACCACCGGGGGGGCGCGAAGAGACCCAGTACTTC. Its protein is CASSPPGGREETQYF.

This clone was seen a few times. V usage is TRBV19 and J usage is TRBJ2-7; 9 bases agree with TRBD2. From germline, CDR1 is LNHDA and CDR2 SQIVND (reference sequence). After removal of 0 bases from V and 4 bases from J, the junction contained 7 bases not matched to a gene. CDR3 length: 16 residues. The CDR3 nucleotides are TGTGCCAGTAGTATAGACTCAGCGGGGGGTCTGTACGAGCAGTACTTC. Its protein product is CASSIDSAGGLYEQYF.

J is TRBJ1-5 and V is TRBV10-3, with 7 bases matching TRBD1. CDR3 size: 14 residues. Germline V gene lookup returns CDR1 ENHRY and CDR2 SYGVKD. Germline trimming cut 3 bases from V and 5 bases from J; bases unmatched to any gene: 4. CDR3 in amino acids: CAISDRGIDQPQHF. CDR3 DNA sequence: TGTGCCATCAGTGACAGGGGGATAGATCAGCCCCAGCATTTT.

This chain uses TRBV6-1 with TRBJ2-3, with 7 bases matching TRBD1. Germline CDR1 reads MNHNS; CDR2 reads SASEGT. This CDR3 is 15 amino acids long. V was clipped by 5 bases and J by 4 bases; unmatched bases: 9. The CDR3 sequence: CASSFDRAAPDTQYF. The CDR3 DNA reads as TGTGCCAGCAGTTTTGACAGGGCCGCTCCAGATACGCAGTATTTT.

This chain joins TRBV6-6 and TRBJ1-3; possible D gene TRBD1, 5 bases. From germline, CDR1 is MNHNY and CDR2 SVGAGI (reference sequence). There are 14 residues in the CDR3. With 7 bases removed from V and 9 bases from J, the gap between germline ends came to 19 bases. The CDR3 is CASTSGTVSATIYF. DNA for the CDR3: TGTGCCAGCACTTCCGGGACTGTTAGTGCCACCATATATTTT.

The chain joins TRBV15 to TRBJ2-5; 7 nucleotides align to TRBD1. Germline values: CDR1 LNHNV, CDR2 YYDKDF (reference sequence). V lost 3 bases, J lost 9 bases, and 13 bases stayed unmatched. CDR3 length equals 15 residues. The CDR3: CATSRDRTAERAQYF. The DNA for the CDR3 is TGTGCCACCAGCAGGGACAGGACGGCTGAGAGGGCCCAGTACTTC.

V gene TRBV2 combines with J gene TRBJ2-7, with a tentative D call TRBD2 (5 bases). CDR1 is SNHLY, CDR2 FYNNEI, per germline. The CDR3 is 15 amino acids. Deletions cut 6 bases from V and 1 base from J, with 16 bases between. The CDR3 sequence: CASRTNDGVSYEQYF. The CDR3 bases are TGTGCCAGCAGGACGAATGACGGGGTGTCCTACGAGCAGTACTTC.

This chain links TRBV11-3 with TRBJ2-5; 7 bases match TRBD1. This CDR3 spans 16 amino acids. Germline CDR1 and CDR2: SGHNT and YENEEA. The J segment lost 3 bases and the V segment lost 3 bases, leaving 10 bases of the junction unmatched. The CDR3 is CASSFSYLDRKETQYF. Written as DNA, the CDR3 is TGTGCCAGCAGCTTTTCCTACCTGGACAGGAAAGAGACCCAGTACTTC. Full variable domain (remainder filled in from reference TRBV11-3 and TRBJ2-5): EAGVVQSPRYKIIEKKQPVAFWCNPISGHNTLYWYLQNLGQGPELLIRYENEEAVDDSQLPKDRFSAERLKGVDSTLKIQPAELGDSAVYLCASSFSYLDRKETQYFGPGTRLLVL.

The gene calls are TRBV19 and TRBJ1-1; D perhaps matches TRBD1 (6 bases). The germline V gene has CDR1 LNHDA and CDR2 SQIVND (reference sequence). Trimming took off 2 bases at V and 5 bases at J, with 9 bases between the two ends. The CDR3 contains 13 residues. CDR3 sequence: CASSINTGTEAFF. In DNA form, the CDR3 reads TGTGCCAGTAGTATAAATACAGGGACTGAAGCTTTCTTT.

This clone has only a few counts. The chain joins TRBV4-1 to TRBJ1-1, with no clear D. Germline loops: CDR1 MGHRA, CDR2 YSYEKL. The CDR3 extends over 12 amino acids. Trimming pared 6 bases from V and 7 bases from J, leaving 12 bases between. The DNA of the CDR3 is TGCGCCAGCAGGGGCATCCAATGTGAAGCTTTCTTT. Its translation: CASRGIQCEAFF.

The chain has TRBV5-1 and TRBJ2-1, with D perhaps matching TRBD2 (6 bases). There are 17 residues in the CDR3. V was pared by 3 bases and J by 5 bases, with 21 bases between. The germline gives CDR1 SGHRS, CDR2 YFSETQ. This CDR3 is CASSSALRTWGDNEQFF. The CDR3 nucleotides read TGCGCCAGCAGCTCGGCCTTGAGGACCTGGGGGGACAATGAGCAGTTCTTC.

V usage is TRBV14 and J usage is TRBJ1-4; D not resolved. V was clipped by 4 bases and J by 5 bases, with 11 bases between them. The CDR3 spans 14 residues. CDR1 is SGHDN and CDR2 is FVKESK in the germline V gene. In nucleotides, the CDR3 is TGTGCCAGCAGCCCCGAGTATACGAATGAAAAACTGTTTTTT. Its protein is CASSPEYTNEKLFF. Together with reference TRBV14 and TRBJ1-4, the CDR3 gives the full variable domain: EAGVTQFPSHSVIEKGQTVTLRCDPISGHDNLYWYRRVMGKEIKFLLHFVKESKQDESGMPNNRFLAERTGGTYSTLKVQPAELEDSGVYFCASSPEYTNEKLFFGSGTQLSVL.

Note on this clone: Germline is not matched at one junction end, which may reflect a read error. This chain uses TRBV7-7 with TRBJ2-5; TRBD2 agrees at 9 bases. CDR3 size: 17 residues. From germline, CDR1 is SSHAT and CDR2 FNYEAQ (reference sequence). DNA of the CDR3: TGTGCTAGCAGCTTAGCTATTAGCGGGGGAAACCAAGAGACCCAGTACTTC. Protein sequence: CASSLAISGGNQETQYF.

The chain uses TRBV29-1 and TRBJ2-4, with D possibly being TRBD2 (7 bases). Germline values: CDR1 SQVTM, CDR2 ANQGSEA. V gave up 4 bases and J gave up 8 bases, with 15 bases separating them. The CDR3 has 13 amino acids. The CDR3 reads CSVAAGQEDIQYF. The CDR3 bases are TGCAGCGTTGCAGCGGGACAAGAAGACATTCAGTACTTC. Filled out from reference TRBV29-1 and TRBJ2-4, the complete variable domain reads SAVISQKPSRDICQRGTSLTIQCQVDSQVTMMFWYRQQPGQSLTLIATANQGSEATYESGFVIDKFPISRPNLTFSTLTVSNMSPEDSSIYLCSVAAGQEDIQYFGAGTRLSVL.

The gene calls are TRBV11-2 and TRBJ2-2; 12 bases are shared with TRBD1. Per the germline V gene, CDR1 is SGHAT and CDR2 is FQNNGV. The CDR3 length is 17 residues. V dropped 1 base and J dropped 5; count of bases not matched to a gene: 5. CDR3 protein: CASSLVGQGARTGELFF. For the CDR3, the DNA is TGTGCCAGCAGCTTAGTGGGACAGGGGGCTCGGACCGGGGAGCTGTTTTTT.